The text below deals with one T cell receptor beta chain. Trimming removed 2 bases from V and 6 bases from J, with 14 bases in between. Per the germline V gene, CDR1 is GTSNPN and CDR2 is SVGIG (reference sequence). The CDR3 covers 14 residues. Clones were read by immunoSEQ multiplex PCR, and TCRdb kept only the in-frame ones, dropping some. The table records 84,000 or so clones, over 75% of them present only once. The source of the sample is a study of T cell responses to AZD1222 COVID-19 vaccine. The chain recombines TRBV30 with TRBJ1-5; possible D gene TRBD1, 5 bases. Here the sequenced sample was peripheral blood, taken on day 0 of AZD1222 vaccination. The receptor was derived from an adult in good health. CDR3 in amino acids: CAWSPGRGGQPQHF. The CDR3, as DNA: TGTGCCTGGAGTCCAGGGCGGGGGGGTCAGCCCCAGCATTTT.